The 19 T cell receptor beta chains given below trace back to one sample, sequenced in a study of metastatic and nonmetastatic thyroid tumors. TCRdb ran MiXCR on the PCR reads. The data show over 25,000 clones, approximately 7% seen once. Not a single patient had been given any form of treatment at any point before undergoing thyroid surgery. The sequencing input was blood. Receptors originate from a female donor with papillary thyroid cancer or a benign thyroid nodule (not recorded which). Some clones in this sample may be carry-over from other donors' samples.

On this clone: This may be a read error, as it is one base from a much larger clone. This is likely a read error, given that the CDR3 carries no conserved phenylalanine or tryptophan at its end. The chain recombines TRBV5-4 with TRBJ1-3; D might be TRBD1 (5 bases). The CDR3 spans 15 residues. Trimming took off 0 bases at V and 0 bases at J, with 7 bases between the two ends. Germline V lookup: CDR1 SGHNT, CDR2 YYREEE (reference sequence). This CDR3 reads CASSLADTSGNTIYS. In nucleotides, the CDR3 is TGTGCCAGCAGCTTGGCGGACACCTCTGGAAACACCATATATTCT.

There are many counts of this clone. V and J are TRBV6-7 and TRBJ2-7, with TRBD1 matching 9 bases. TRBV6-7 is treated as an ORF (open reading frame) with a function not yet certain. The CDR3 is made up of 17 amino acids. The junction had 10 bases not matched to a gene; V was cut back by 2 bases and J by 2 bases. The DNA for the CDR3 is TGTGCCAGCAGTTACCCGATTGCGGGACAGGGAGCCTACGAGCAGTACTTC. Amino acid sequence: CASSYPIAGQGAYEQYF.

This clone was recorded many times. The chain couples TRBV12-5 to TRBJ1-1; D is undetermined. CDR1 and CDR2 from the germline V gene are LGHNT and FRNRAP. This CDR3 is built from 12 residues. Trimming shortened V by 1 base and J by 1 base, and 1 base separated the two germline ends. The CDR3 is CASGLGNTEAFF. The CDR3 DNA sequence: TGTGCTAGTGGTTTGGGGAACACTGAAGCTTTCTTT.

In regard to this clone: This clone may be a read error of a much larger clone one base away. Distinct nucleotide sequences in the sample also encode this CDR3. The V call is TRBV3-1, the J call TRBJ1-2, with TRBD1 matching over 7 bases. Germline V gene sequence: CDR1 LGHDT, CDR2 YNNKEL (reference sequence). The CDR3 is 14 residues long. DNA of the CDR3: TGCGCCAGCAGCGGGACCGGGACAGACTATGGCTACACCTTC. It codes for CASSGTGTDYGYTF.

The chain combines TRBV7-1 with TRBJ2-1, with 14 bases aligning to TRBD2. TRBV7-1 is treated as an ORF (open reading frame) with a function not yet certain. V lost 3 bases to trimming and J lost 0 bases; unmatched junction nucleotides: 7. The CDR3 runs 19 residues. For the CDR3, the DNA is TGTGCCAGCAGCTCCGGGACTAGCGGGGGACAAAGCTCCTACAATGAGCAGTTCTTC. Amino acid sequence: CASSSGTSGGQSSYNEQFF.

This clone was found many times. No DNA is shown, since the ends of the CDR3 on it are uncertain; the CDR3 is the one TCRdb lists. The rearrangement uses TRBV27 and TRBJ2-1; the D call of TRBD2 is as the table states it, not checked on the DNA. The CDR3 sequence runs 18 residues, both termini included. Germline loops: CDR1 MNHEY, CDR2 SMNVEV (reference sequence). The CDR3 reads CASSPIAGATSLDNEQFF.

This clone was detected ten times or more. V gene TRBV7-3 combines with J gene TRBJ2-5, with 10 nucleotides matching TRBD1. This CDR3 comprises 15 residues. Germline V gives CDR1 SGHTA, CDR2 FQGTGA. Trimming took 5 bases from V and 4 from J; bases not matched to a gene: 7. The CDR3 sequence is CASSASGTGAETQYF. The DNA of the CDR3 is TGTGCCAGCAGCGCCTCCGGGACAGGGGCAGAGACCCAGTACTTC.

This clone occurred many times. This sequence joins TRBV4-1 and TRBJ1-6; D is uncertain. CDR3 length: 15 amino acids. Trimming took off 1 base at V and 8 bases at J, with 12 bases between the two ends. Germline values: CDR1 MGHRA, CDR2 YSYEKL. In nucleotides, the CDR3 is TGCGCCAGCAGCCAAGTGTTGTTGGCCGATTCACCCCTCCACTTT. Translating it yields CASSQVLLADSPLHF.

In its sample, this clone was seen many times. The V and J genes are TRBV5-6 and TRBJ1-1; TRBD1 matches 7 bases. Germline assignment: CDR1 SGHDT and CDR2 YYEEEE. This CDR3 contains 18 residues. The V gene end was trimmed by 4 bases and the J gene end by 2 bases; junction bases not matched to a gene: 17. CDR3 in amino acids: CASSLARGQRFSNTEAFF. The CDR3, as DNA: TGTGCCAGCAGCCTCGCTCGGGGACAGCGATTTTCCAACACTGAAGCTTTCTTT.

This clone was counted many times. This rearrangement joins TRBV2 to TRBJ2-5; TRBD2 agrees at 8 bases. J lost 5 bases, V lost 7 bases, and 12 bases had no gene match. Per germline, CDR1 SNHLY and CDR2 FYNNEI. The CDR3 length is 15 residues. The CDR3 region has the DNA TGTGCCAGCAAGATTCGAGCGGGAGTTTCGGAGACCCAGTACTTC. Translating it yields CASKIRAGVSETQYF. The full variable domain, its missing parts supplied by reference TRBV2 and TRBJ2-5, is EPEVTQTPSHQVTQMGQEVILRCVPISNHLYFYWYRQILGQKVEFLVSFYNNEISEKSEIFDDQFSVERPDGSNFTLKIRSTKLEDSAMYFCASKIRAGVSETQYFGPGTRLLVL.

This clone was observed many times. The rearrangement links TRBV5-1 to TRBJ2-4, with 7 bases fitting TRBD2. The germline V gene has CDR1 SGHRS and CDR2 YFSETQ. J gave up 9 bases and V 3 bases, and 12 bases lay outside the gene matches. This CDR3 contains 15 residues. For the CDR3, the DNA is TGCGCCAGCAGCTCCCAAAGCGGGATAGGGGTCATTCAGTACTTC. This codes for CASSSQSGIGVIQYF.

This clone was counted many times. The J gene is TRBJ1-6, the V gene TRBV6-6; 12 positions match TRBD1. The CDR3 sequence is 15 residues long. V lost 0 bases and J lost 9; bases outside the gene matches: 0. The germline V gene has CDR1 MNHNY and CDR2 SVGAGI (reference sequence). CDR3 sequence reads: CASSYSGQGASPLHF. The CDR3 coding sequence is TGTGCCAGCAGTTACTCGGGACAGGGGGCTTCACCCCTCCACTTT.

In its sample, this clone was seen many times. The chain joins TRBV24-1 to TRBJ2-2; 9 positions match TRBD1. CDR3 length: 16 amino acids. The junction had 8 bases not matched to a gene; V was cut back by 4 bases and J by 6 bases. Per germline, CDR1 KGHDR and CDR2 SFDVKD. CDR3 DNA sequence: TGTGCCACCAGTGAATCCGGGACAGGGTGGGCCGGGGAGCTGTTTTTT. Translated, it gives CATSESGTGWAGELFF.

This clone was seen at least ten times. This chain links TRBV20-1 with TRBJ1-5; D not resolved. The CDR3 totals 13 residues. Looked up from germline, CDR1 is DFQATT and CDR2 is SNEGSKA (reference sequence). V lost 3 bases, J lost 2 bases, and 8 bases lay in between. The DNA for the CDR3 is TGCAGTGCTAGCTCTCGGGGCAATCAGCCCCAGCATTTT. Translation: CSASSRGNQPQHF.

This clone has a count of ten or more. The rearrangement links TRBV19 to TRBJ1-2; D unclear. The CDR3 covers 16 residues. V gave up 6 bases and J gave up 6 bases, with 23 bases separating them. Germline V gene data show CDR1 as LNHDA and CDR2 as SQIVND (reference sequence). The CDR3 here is CASSLRVGVSVDGYTF. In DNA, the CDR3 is TGTGCCAGTAGCCTAAGGGTTGGGGTGTCAGTGGATGGCTACACCTTC.

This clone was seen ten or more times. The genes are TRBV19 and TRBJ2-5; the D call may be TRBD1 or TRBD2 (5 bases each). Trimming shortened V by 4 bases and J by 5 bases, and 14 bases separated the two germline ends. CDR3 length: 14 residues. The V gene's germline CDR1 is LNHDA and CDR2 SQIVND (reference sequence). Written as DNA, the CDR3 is TGTGCCAGTAGTAAGAACGGGGCCAGGGAGACCCAGTACTTC. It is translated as CASSKNGARETQYF.

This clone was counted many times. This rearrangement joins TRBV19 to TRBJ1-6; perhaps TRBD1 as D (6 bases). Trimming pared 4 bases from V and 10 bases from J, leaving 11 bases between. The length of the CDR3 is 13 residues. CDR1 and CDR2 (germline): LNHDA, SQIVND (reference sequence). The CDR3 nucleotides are TGTGCCAGTAGTACTGGAGGGGGATCACCCCTCCACTTT. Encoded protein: CASSTGGGSPLHF.

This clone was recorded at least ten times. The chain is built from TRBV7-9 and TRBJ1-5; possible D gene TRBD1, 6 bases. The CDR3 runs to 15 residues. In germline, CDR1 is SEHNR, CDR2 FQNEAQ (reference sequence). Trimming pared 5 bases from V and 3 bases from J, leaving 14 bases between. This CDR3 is CASSRGGRFNQPQHF. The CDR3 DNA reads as TGTGCCAGCAGCCGGGGGGGGCGTTTCAATCAGCCCCAGCATTTT.

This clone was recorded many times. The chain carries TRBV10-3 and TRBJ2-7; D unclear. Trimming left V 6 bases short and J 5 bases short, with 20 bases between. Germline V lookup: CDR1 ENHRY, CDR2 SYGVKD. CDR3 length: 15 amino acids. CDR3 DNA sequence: TGTGCCATCAGGCCATCCCAGCAGAACCTGGACGAGCAGTACTTC. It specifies CAIRPSQQNLDEQYF.